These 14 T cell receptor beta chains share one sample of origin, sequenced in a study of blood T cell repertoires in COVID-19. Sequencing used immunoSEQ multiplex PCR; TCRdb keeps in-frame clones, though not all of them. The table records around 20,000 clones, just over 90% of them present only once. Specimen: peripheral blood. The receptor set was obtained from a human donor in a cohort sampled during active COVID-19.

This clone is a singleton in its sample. The CDR3 DNA reads TGTGCCAGCAGCTTAATCTCTTCCGGTAACTATGGCTACACCTTC. Amino acid sequence: CASSLISSGNYGYTF. The chain recombines TRBV7-2 with TRBJ1-2; D remains unclear. The CDR3 runs 15 residues. The germline V and J ends were trimmed by 2 bases and 1 base, with 11 bases remaining between them. Germline CDR1 reads SGHTA; CDR2 reads FQGNSA. The variable domain in full, with the rest retrieved from reference TRBV7-2 and TRBJ1-2, is GAGVSQSPSNKVTEKGKDVELRCDPISGHTALYWYRQSLGQGLEFLIYFQGNSAPDKSGLPSDRFSAERTGGSVSTLTIQRTQQEDSAVYLCASSLISSGNYGYTFGSGTRLTVV.

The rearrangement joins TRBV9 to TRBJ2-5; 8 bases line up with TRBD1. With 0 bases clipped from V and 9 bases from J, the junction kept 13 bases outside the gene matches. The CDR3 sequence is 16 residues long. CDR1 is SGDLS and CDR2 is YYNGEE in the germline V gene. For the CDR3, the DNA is TGTGCCAGCAGCGTAGAAGGGACAGGAAATTTAGGGGCCCAGTACTTC. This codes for CASSVEGTGNLGAQYF.

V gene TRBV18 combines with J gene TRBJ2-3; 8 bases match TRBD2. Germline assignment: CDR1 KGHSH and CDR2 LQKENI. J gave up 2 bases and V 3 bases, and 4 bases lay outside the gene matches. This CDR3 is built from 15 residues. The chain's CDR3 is CASSPLAGITDTQYF. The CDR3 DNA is TGTGCCAGCTCACCCTTAGCGGGAATCACAGATACGCAGTATTTT.

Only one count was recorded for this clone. The CDR3 sequence: CAGRGKQGTYEQYF. Here the CDR3 DNA reads TGTGCCGGTCGGGGTAAACAGGGGACGTACGAGCAGTACTTC. The chain uses TRBV6-5 and TRBJ2-7; TRBD1 matches 7 bases. J gave up 4 bases and V 11 bases, and 14 bases lay outside the gene matches. In germline, CDR1 is MNHEY, CDR2 SVGAGI. CDR3 length: 14 residues.

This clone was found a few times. The CDR3 spells CASSGHGNQPQHF. The CDR3 nucleotides read TGTGCCAGTAGCGGACACGGAAATCAGCCCCAGCATTTT. The chain links TRBV19 to TRBJ1-5, with TRBD1 as a possible D gene (5 bases). Trimming removed 6 bases from V and 4 bases from J, with 10 bases in between. Per the germline V gene, CDR1 is LNHDA and CDR2 is SQIVND (reference sequence). This CDR3 spans 13 amino acids.

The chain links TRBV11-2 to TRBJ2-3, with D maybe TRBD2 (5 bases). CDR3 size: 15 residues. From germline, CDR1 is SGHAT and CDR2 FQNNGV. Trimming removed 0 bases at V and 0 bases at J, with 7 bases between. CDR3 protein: CASSLDGKSTDTQYF. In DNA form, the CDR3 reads TGTGCCAGCAGCTTAGACGGGAAAAGCACAGATACGCAGTATTTT.

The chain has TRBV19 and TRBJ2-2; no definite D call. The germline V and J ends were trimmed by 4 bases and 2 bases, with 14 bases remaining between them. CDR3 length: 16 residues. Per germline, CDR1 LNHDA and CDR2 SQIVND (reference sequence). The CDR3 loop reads CASSKQQIRNTGELFF. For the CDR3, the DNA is TGTGCCAGTAGTAAGCAACAGATAAGAAACACCGGGGAGCTGTTTTTT.

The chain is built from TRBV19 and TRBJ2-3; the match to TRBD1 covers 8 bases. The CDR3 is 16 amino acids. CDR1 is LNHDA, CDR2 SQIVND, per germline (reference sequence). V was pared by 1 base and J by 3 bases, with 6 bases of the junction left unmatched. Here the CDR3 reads CASSIVGTGRTDTQYF. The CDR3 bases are TGTGCCAGTAGTATAGTCGGGACAGGCAGAACAGATACGCAGTATTTT.

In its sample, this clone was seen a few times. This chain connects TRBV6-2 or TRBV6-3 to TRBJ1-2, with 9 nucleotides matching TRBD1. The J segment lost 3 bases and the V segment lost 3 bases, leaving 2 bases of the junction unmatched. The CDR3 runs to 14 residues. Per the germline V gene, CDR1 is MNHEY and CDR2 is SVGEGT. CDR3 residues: CASSYDRGDYGYTF. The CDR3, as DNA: TGTGCCAGCAGTTATGACAGGGGGGACTATGGCTACACCTTC.

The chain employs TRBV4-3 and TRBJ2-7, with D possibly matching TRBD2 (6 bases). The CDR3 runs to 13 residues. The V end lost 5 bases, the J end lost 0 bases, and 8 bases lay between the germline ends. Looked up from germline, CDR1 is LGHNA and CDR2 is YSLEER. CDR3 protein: CASSRTTSYEQYF. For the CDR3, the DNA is TGCGCCAGCAGCAGGACTACCTCCTACGAGCAGTACTTC.

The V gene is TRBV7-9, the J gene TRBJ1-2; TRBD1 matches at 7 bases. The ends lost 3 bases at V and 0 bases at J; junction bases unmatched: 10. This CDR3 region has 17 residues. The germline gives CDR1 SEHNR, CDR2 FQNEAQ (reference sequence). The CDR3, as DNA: TGTGCCAGCAGCTTTCCACCGGGACAGCCTTCTAACTATGGCTACACCTTC. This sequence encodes CASSFPPGQPSNYGYTF.

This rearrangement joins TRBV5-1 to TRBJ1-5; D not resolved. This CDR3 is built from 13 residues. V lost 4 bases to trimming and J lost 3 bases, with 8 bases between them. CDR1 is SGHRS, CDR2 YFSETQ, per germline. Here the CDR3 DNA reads TGCGCCAGCAGCCTCGGAGACAATCAGCCCCAGCATTTT. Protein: CASSLGDNQPQHF.

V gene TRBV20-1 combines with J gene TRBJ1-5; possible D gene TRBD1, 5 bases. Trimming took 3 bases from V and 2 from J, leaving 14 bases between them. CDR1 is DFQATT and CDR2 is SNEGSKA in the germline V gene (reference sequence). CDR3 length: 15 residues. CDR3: CSASSGMSGNQPQHF. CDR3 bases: TGCAGTGCTAGTTCAGGGATGAGCGGCAATCAGCCCCAGCATTTT.

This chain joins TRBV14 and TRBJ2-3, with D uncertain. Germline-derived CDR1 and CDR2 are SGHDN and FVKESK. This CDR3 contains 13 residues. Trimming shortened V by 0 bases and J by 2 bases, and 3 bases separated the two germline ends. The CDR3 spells CASSQELTDTQYF. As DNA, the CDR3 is TGTGCCAGCAGCCAAGAACTCACAGATACGCAGTATTTT.